The subject of this entry is one T cell receptor (beta chain). Which antigen it targets is not known. Per-nucleotide qualities are absent, and no much larger clonotype sits a single base away. The germline V gene encodes CDR1 SGHRS and CDR2 YFSETQ. From the cysteine up to the phenylalanine, the CDR3 has a length of 14 residues. Here the CDR3 DNA is all that survives: 42 bases in frame from base 1. Trimming removed 7 bases from V and 2 bases from J; the gene matches leave 4 bases unexplained. The data belong to a study of shared clonotypes between healthy human individuals (dated by TCRdb to between 2020 and 2021). Notes on the research overall: The cohort included a few men and a couple of women between 18 and 49 years of age. Per donor, three plates each were used for CD4 naive and CD4 memory, two for CD8 naive, and one for CD8 memory. To estimate repertoire size and how much clonotype sharing occurs between individuals, the study deeply sequenced the blood TCR repertoires of 5 or 6 healthy adults. Libraries were prepared and TCR repertoires were sequenced by different laboratories using diverse techniques, in order to increase sequencing depth and limit assay-specific biases. Each donor's leukapheresis produced roughly between roughly 0.85 and 10 billion PBMCs.

On the study overall, not on this receptor specifically: Across a few donors, about 5.2% of naive CD4, 3% to 4% of naive CD8, 2.3% of memory CD4, and 0.4% to 0.45% of memory CD8 clonotypes were shared. Because the study included only a small number of donors, the genetic and exposure-history diversity represented was limited. Incomplete sequencing was indicated by rarefaction of sorted-subset datasets, despite the large sequencing depth. Sampling was limited to blood, and TCR repertoires in tissue likely differ from TCR repertoires in blood. Naive subsets generally had larger estimated clonotype richness than memory subsets. Pairwise subsampling indicated that sequencing depth was expected to affect the degree of clonotype sharing among donors. Clonotypes shared by all four sorted-subset donors showed higher generation probabilities than non-shared clonotypes.

Using the deep immunoSEQ assay, TCR CDR3 regions were amplified from genomic DNA by multiplex PCR. For each cell subset, the extracted genomic DNA was distributed evenly across all wells of several immunoSEQ 96-well plates, and each plate served as one replicate. Each replicate PCR for sorted subsets received approximately 200 ng genomic DNA, equal to around 32,000 T cell genomes. The purified libraries were quantified using a Qubit 3.0 fluorometer, sized with a Bioanalyzer 2100, and then quantified again using the KAPA Library Quantification kit. Every immunoSEQ 96-well plate was sequenced on a separate single-read 150-cycle Illumina NextSeq 550 flow cell. The study's own analysis went as follows. Because the immunoSEQ output included only junctional sequences and no quality scores, the filtering could not be the same as the filtering used for full-length reads. To assign V/J genes and CDR3, sequences were annotated against IMGT germline references using PyIR, a Python wrapper for IgBLAST v1.9. Reads were filtered out if the reads had weak V/J assignments (E-value above 1e-6), no CDR3, stop codons, out-of-frame junctions, or ambiguous translated residues. V3J clonotypes were defined by identical inferred V gene, J gene, and CDR3 amino acid sequence. Percentage overlap between repertoires was computed as shared unique clonotypes divided by the size of the smaller repertoire. RTK rarefaction, the Chao1 estimator, and Recon v2.1 estimates of unobserved clonotypes were used to assess repertoire richness. For all TCRbeta clonotypes obtained by the gDNA method from several donors, generation probabilities were computed with OLGA. The source is immuneACCESS, and TCRdb retained only in-frame sequences with V and J called. Part of the clones is not carried over; for the studies checked, unresolved V genes explain less than half of this, and the remainder is unexplained. V and J calls and clone size come straight from that table; D and trimming were deduced from the DNA. The sample data list 2 million to 2.5 million clones, and approximately 96% of these were observed just once. The ten top clones hold around 0.13% of the sample.

The donors were healthy, HIV-negative adults with no recently reported acute infections or vaccinations. All donors were Caucasian adults living in Nashville, Tennessee, USA. CD4+ T cells were enriched through magnetic negative selection, after which naive cells were positively selected on CD45RA and the remaining negative fraction served as the memory subset. Blood was obtained by leukapheresis, after which PBMCs were separated by Ficoll-Histopaque density gradient centrifugation and cryopreserved in liquid nitrogen vapor phase. Analytical flow cytometry was used to check the purity and quantity of every magnetically sorted T cell population. Genomic DNA was isolated from each sorted fraction and quantified by UV absorbance on a Nanodrop 2000c.

The chain was built from TRBV5-1 and TRBJ2-7; 12 middle bases align to TRBD2. This TCR came from a man aged 18 to 29 in good health. The sequenced material came from naive CD4+ T cells sorted from blood. The cell subset or site label corresponds to: CD45RA+ positively selected. The CDR3 reads as follows: CASRRLAGAYEQYF. The DNA sequence reads TGCGCCAGCCGTCGACTAGCGGGGGCCTACGAGCAGTACTTC.